What follows are 22 T cell receptor beta chains derived from one specimen sequenced in a study of blood T cell repertoires in COVID-19. Measured with immunoSEQ multiplex PCR; TCRdb has only the in-frame clones, and not every one. Of roughly 160,000 clones in the sample, approximately 79% were seen once. The sample comprised peripheral blood. All receptors come from a woman aged 55-69 years with COVID-19, enrolled during active disease.

This rearrangement joins TRBV5-1 to TRBJ2-1; D ambiguous. Germline CDR1 SGHRS, CDR2 YFSETQ. CDR3 length: 15 amino acids. V was cut by 0 bases and J by 8 bases, with 15 bases left in between. CDR3 sequence: CASSLDRAPTDEQFF. CDR3 nucleotides: TGCGCCAGCAGCTTGGACAGAGCTCCTACGGATGAGCAGTTCTTC.

This clone has a single count. The chain employs TRBV4-3 and TRBJ2-5, with TRBD2 matching 8 bases. Germline V gene lookup returns CDR1 LGHNA and CDR2 YSLEER. V lost 0 bases and J lost 2; bases outside the gene matches: 8. This CDR3 comprises 17 residues. The CDR3 bases are TGCGCCAGCAGCCAAGATCGGCCAGCGGGGGTTCAAGAGACCCAGTACTTC. Encoded protein: CASSQDRPAGVQETQYF.

This chain connects TRBV5-4 to TRBJ2-3; TRBD2 matches at 8 bases. Unmatched junction bases numbered 7, after V lost 7 bases and J lost 0 bases. There are 15 residues in the CDR3. CDR1 SGHNT and CDR2 YYREEE come from the germline V gene (reference sequence). The CDR3 bases are TGTGCCAGCCTCTTTAGCGGGGCTAGCACAGATACGCAGTATTTT. It encodes CASLFSGASTDTQYF. Together with reference TRBV5-4 and TRBJ2-3, the CDR3 gives the full variable domain: ETGVTQSPTHLIKTRGQQVTLRCSSQSGHNTVSWYQQALGQGPQFIFQYYREEENGRGNFPPRFSGLQFPNYSSELNVNALELDDSALYLCASLFSGASTDTQYFGPGTRLTVL.

The chain employs TRBV29-1 and TRBJ1-2; possibly TRBD1 for D (5 bases). Germline assignment: CDR1 SQVTM and CDR2 ANQGSEA. This CDR3 is built from 12 residues. Trimming pared 5 bases from V and 8 bases from J, leaving 15 bases between. In DNA, the CDR3 is TGCAGCGTTTACAGGCCCCCGGAGGGCTACACCTTC. Translating it yields CSVYRPPEGYTF.

This clone came up once. The chain couples TRBV27 to TRBJ2-3, with D perhaps TRBD1 (6 bases). Germline V gives CDR1 MNHEY, CDR2 SMNVEV (reference sequence). V lost 3 bases and J 6 bases, leaving 10 bases between the germline ends. CDR3 length: 13 amino acids. CDR3 protein: CASSFTRGDTQYF. Written as DNA, the CDR3 is TGTGCCAGCAGTTTCACTAGGGGGGATACGCAGTATTTT.

V usage is TRBV7-8 and J usage is TRBJ1-2; a weak D match, TRBD1 (5 bases). The germline V gene has CDR1 SGHVS and CDR2 FQNEAQ. Between the trimmed V and J ends, which lost 0 bases and 7 bases, there was a span of 6 bases. CDR3 size: 12 residues. The CDR3 loop is CASSLAGVGYTF. The CDR3 DNA sequence: TGTGCCAGCAGCTTAGCAGGGGTTGGCTACACCTTC.

This clone was seen a single time. This chain joins TRBV29-1 and TRBJ2-1; 9 positions agree with TRBD2. The germline CDR1 and CDR2 sequences are SQVTM and ANQGSEA. CDR3 length equals 19 residues. V trimming: 3 bases; J trimming: 0 bases; junction bases outside the gene matches: 15. CDR3 DNA sequence: TGCAGCGTTGAGACGATTCTAGCGGGGACTACTTACTCCTACAATGAGCAGTTCTTC. Its protein is CSVETILAGTTYSYNEQFF.

V is TRBV15 and J is TRBJ2-5, with D perhaps TRBD1 (5 bases). CDR1 and CDR2 from the germline V gene are LNHNV and YYDKDF (reference sequence). The CDR3 totals 16 residues. V lost 0 bases and J 2 bases, leaving 13 bases between the germline ends. The CDR3 is CATSRDLLQGQETQYF. The CDR3 DNA sequence: TGTGCCACCAGCAGAGATCTTCTCCAGGGTCAAGAGACCCAGTACTTC.

CDR3 sequence reads: CASSYLQGSEQFF. For the CDR3, the DNA is TGTGCCAGCAGTTACTTACAGGGATCCGAGCAGTTCTTC. The chain uses TRBV6-5 and TRBJ2-1; D is perhaps TRBD1 (6 bases). This CDR3 has 13 amino acids. Germline CDR1 reads MNHEY; CDR2 reads SVGAGI. The ends were cut back, 1 base at V and 10 bases at J, with 11 bases in the middle.

The V call is TRBV29-1, the J call TRBJ1-2; weak D call: TRBD1 (5 bases). Germline V gene lookup returns CDR1 SQVTM and CDR2 ANQGSEA. With 6 bases removed from V and 2 bases from J, the gap between germline ends came to 16 bases. The CDR3 runs to 14 residues. DNA for the CDR3: TGCAGCGTAGACCCCTTGGGGGGGAACTATGGCTACACCTTC. Encoded protein: CSVDPLGGNYGYTF. Using reference TRBV29-1 and TRBJ1-2 for the parts outside the CDR3, the full variable domain is SAVISQKPSRDICQRGTSLTIQCQVDSQVTMMFWYRQQPGQSLTLIATANQGSEATYESGFVIDKFPISRPNLTFSTLTVSNMSPEDSSIYLCSVDPLGGNYGYTFGSGTRLTVV.

Comment on this clone: One end of the junction fails to match germline, which may point to a read error. The chain combines TRBV5-6 with TRBJ2-2, with D maybe TRBD1 (6 bases). This CDR3 has 14 residues. The germline V gene has CDR1 SGHDT and CDR2 YYEEEE. CDR3 sequence: CASSFQGNAGELFF. The CDR3 bases are TGTGCCAGCAGCTTCCAGGGGAACGCCGGGGAGCTGTTTTTT.

In its sample, this clone was seen a few times. The rearrangement links TRBV7-9 to TRBJ1-5; weak D call: TRBD1 (5 bases). V was clipped by 5 bases and J by 7 bases, with 15 bases between them. The length of the CDR3 is 14 residues. Per the germline V gene, CDR1 is SEHNR and CDR2 is FQNEAQ (reference sequence). The CDR3 spells CASSPGLRYQPQHF. For the CDR3, the DNA is TGTGCCAGCAGCCCAGGGCTACGGTACCAGCCCCAGCATTTT.

Here the CDR3 DNA reads TGTGCCAGCAGTTCTTCAGGGGATCGGGATGAAGCTTTCTTT. This encodes CASSSSGDRDEAFF. The chain combines TRBV28 with TRBJ1-1; possible D gene TRBD1, 6 bases. The CDR3 is made up of 14 amino acids. Germline loops: CDR1 MDHEN, CDR2 SYDVKM. V shed 4 bases and J shed 7 bases, with 16 bases lying between them.

This chain joins TRBV11-1 and TRBJ2-1; TRBD2 matches 8 bases. The CDR3 has 16 residues. Germline values: CDR1 SGHAT, CDR2 FQDESV (reference sequence). The V segment lost 2 bases and the J segment 10 bases; nucleotides outside the gene matches: 13. CDR3 coding DNA: TGTGCCAGCAGCTTACTCGCGGGAGGCCGCGGGGGCGAGCAGTTCTTC. Protein product: CASSLLAGGRGGEQFF.

With respect to this clone: The same CDR3 is also encoded by other DNA sequences in this sample. J is TRBJ1-1 and V is TRBV12-3 or TRBV12-4; D is unresolved. CDR3 length equals 12 residues. V lost 3 bases, J lost 5 bases, and 7 bases lay in between. In DNA form, the CDR3 reads TGTGCCAGCAGTTTCGGCGGGACTGAAGCTTTCTTT. Translated: CASSFGGTEAFF.

V usage is TRBV7-3 and J usage is TRBJ2-1, with TRBD2 as a possible D gene (6 bases). The germline V gene encodes CDR1 SGHTA and CDR2 FQGTGA. V was pared by 0 bases and J by 5 bases, with 14 bases between. The CDR3 consists of 16 residues. As DNA, the CDR3 is TGTGCCAGCAGCTTAACTACCGGACTAATGCACAATGAGCAGTTCTTC. It translates to CASSLTTGLMHNEQFF.

The chain links TRBV7-3 to TRBJ1-1; the D gene is possibly TRBD1 (5 bases). Looked up from germline, CDR1 is SGHTA and CDR2 is FQGTGA. V lost 5 bases to trimming and J lost 4 bases, with 11 bases between them. The CDR3 sequence is 13 residues long. The chain's CDR3 is CASSGARGTEAFF. The CDR3 bases are TGTGCCAGCAGCGGCGCAAGGGGCACTGAAGCTTTCTTT.

V gene TRBV6-5 combines with J gene TRBJ2-2; the match to TRBD1 covers 8 bases. There are 14 residues in the CDR3. CDR1 and CDR2 from the germline V gene are MNHEY and SVGAGI. With V trimmed by 6 bases and J by 4 bases, 4 bases remained unmatched. CDR3 sequence (DNA): TGTGCCAGCAGCGGACAGGGTACCACCGGGGAGCTGTTTTTT. This sequence encodes CASSGQGTTGELFF.

The chain recombines TRBV5-1 with TRBJ2-3; D is ambiguous. The germline CDR1 and CDR2 sequences are SGHRS and YFSETQ. V was trimmed by 0 bases and J by 6 bases, leaving 11 bases between them. This CDR3 spans 14 amino acids. In nucleotides, the CDR3 is TGCGCCAGCAGCTTGGCCATTGAGCCGGATACGCAGTATTTT. It yields the protein CASSLAIEPDTQYF.

The chain joins TRBV5-4 to TRBJ2-5, with D uncertain. V was cut by 4 bases and J by 1 base, with 8 bases left in between. The CDR3 has 13 residues. Germline V gene data show CDR1 as SGHNT and CDR2 as YYREEE (reference sequence). CDR3 in amino acids: CASSAWPQETQYF. CDR3 coding DNA: TGTGCCAGCAGCGCCTGGCCCCAAGAGACCCAGTACTTC.

This clone has only one observation. The chain uses TRBV6-1 and TRBJ2-7; 11 positions match TRBD2. The CDR3 sequence is 16 residues long. Trimming took 4 bases from V and 7 from J; bases not matched to a gene: 12. Per germline, CDR1 MNHNS and CDR2 SASEGT. CDR3 DNA: TGTGCCAGCAGTGGATATATAGCGGGAGGGCCGAGTGAGCAGTACTTC. It codes for CASSGYIAGGPSEQYF.

CDR3 sequence (DNA): TGTGCCAGCAGCTCAACCCGGACAGGACAAGAGACCCAGTACTTC. Translated: CASSSTRTGQETQYF. V is TRBV7-2 and J is TRBJ2-5, with 7 positions matching TRBD1. The germline CDR1 and CDR2 sequences are SGHTA and FQGNSA. The J segment lost 2 bases and the V segment lost 4 bases, leaving 7 bases of the junction unmatched. This CDR3 spans 15 amino acids.